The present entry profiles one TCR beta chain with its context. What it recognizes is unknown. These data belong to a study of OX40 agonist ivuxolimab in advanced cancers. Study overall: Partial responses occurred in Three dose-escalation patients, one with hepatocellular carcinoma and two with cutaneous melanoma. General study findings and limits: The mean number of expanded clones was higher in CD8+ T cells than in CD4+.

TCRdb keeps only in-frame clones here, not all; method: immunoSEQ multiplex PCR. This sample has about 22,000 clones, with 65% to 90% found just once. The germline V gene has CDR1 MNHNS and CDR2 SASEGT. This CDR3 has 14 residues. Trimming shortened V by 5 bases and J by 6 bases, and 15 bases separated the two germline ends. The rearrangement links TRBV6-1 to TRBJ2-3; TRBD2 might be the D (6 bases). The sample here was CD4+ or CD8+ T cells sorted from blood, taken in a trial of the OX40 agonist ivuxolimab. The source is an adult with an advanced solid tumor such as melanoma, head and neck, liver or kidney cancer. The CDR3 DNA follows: TGTGCCAGCAGTCTGGGAGGCTATTTGGATACGCAGTATTTT. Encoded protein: CASSLGGYLDTQYF.